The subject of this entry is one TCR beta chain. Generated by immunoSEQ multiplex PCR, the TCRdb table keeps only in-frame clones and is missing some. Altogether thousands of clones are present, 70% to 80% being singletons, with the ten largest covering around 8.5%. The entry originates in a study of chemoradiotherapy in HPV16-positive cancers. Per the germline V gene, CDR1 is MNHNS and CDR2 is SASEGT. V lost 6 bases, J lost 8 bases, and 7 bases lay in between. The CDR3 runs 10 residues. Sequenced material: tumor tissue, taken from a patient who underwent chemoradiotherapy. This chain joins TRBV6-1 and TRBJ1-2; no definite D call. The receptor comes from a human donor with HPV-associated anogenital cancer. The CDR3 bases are TGTGCCAGCAGAGGACTAGGCTACACCTTC. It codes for CASRGLGYTF.